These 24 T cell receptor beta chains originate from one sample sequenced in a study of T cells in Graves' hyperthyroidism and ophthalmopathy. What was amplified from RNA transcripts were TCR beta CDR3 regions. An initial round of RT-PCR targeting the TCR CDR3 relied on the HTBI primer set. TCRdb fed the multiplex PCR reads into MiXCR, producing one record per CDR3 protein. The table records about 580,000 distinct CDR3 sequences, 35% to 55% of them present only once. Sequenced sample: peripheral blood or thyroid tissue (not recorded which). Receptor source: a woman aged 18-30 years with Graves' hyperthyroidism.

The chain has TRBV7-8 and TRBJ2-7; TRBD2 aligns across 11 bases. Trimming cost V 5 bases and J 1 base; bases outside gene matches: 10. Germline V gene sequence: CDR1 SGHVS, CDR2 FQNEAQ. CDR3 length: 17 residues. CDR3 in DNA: TGTGCCAGCAGCCAAGCCACCCGGACTAGCGGGTCCTACGAGCAGTACTTC. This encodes CASSQATRTSGSYEQYF.

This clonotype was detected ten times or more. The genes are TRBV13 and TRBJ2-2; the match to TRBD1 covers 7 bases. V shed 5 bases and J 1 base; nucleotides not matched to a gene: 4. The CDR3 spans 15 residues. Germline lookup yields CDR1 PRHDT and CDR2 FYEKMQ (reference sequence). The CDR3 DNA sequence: TGTGCCAGCAGCCCCGGACAGGTGAACACCGGGGAGCTGTTTTTT. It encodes CASSPGQVNTGELFF.

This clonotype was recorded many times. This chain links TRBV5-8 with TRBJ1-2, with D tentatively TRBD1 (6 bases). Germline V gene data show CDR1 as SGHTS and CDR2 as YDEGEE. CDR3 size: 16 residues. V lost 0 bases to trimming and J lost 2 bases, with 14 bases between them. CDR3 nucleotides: TGTGCCAGCAGCTTGGCCTCTTCGGGACACAACTATGGCTACACCTTC. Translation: CASSLASSGHNYGYTF.

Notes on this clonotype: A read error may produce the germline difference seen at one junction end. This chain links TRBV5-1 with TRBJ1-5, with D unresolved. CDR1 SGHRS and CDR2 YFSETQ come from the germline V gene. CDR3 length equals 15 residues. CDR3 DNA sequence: TGCGCCAGCAGCTTGCACCGGGGTAACAATGAGCCCCAGCATTTT. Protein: CASSLHRGNNEPQHF.

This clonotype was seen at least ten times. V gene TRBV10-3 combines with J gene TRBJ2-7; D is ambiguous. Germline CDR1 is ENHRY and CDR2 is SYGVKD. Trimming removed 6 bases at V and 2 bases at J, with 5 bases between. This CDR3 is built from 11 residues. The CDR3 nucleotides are TGTGCCATCAGGGGCCCCTACGAGCAGTACTTC. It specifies CAIRGPYEQYF.

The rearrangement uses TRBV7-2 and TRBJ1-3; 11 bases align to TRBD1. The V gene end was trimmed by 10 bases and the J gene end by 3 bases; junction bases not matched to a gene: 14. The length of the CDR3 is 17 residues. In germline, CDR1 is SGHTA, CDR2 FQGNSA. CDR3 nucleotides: TGTGCCACCGCGGACAGGGGGCGCGTAAACTATGGAAACACCATATATTTT. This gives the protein CATADRGRVNYGNTIYF.

This chain's CDR3 is CSVGRTGEIQETQYF. The CDR3 nucleotides are TGCAGTGTCGGAAGGACAGGGGAGATCCAAGAGACCCAGTACTTC. The chain uses TRBV20-1 and TRBJ2-5, with TRBD1 identical over 9 bases. CDR1 is DFQATT, CDR2 SNEGSKA, per germline (reference sequence). The CDR3 is made up of 15 amino acids. J was trimmed by 1 base and V by 7 bases; bases with no gene match: 10.

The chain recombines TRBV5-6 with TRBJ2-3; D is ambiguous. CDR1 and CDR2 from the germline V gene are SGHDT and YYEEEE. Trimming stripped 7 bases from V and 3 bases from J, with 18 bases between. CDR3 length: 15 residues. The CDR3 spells CASVLWGWGTDTQYF. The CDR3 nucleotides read TGTGCCAGCGTCTTGTGGGGTTGGGGTACAGATACGCAGTATTTT. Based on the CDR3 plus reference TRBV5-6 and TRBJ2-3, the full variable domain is DAGVTQSPTHLIKTRGQQVTLRCSPKSGHDTVSWYQQALGQGPQFIFQYYEEEERQRGNFPDRFSGHQFPNYSSELNVNALLLGDSALYLCASVLWGWGTDTQYFGPGTRLTVL.

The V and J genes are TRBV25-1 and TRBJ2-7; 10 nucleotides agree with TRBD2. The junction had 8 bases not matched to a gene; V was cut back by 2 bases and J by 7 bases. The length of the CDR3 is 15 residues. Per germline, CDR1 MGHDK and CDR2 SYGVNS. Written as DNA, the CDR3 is TGTGCCAGCAGTGAACTAGCGGGAGTTCTGAATGAGCAGTACTTC. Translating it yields CASSELAGVLNEQYF.

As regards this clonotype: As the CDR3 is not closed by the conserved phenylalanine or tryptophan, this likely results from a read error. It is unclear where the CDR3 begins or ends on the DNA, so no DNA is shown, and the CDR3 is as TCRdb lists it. CDR3 sequence: CASSLQEGV. V is TRBV7-6 and J is TRBJ1-4; no DNA check was done on the table's D call, TRBD1. Germline loops: CDR1 SGHVS, CDR2 FNYEAQ. Inclusive of both ends, the CDR3 amounts to 9 amino acids.

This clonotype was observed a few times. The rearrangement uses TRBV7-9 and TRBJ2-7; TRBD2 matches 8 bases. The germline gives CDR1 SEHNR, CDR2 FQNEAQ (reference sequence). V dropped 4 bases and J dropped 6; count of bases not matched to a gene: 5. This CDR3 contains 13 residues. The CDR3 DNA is TGTGCCAGCAGCTATAGCGGGAACGCCGAGCAGTACTTC. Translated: CASSYSGNAEQYF.

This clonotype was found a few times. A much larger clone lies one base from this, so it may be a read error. The CDR3 bases are TGTGCCAGCAGCTTTGGTCAGCTTAATGAAAAACTGTTTTTT. Protein sequence: CASSFGQLNEKLFF. This chain links TRBV5-4 with TRBJ1-4; D gene ambiguous. The V end was cut by 2 bases, the J end by 4 bases, with 9 bases between. The germline gives CDR1 SGHNT, CDR2 YYREEE (reference sequence). CDR3 length equals 14 residues. Based on the CDR3 plus reference TRBV5-4 and TRBJ1-4, the full variable domain is ETGVTQSPTHLIKTRGQQVTLRCSSQSGHNTVSWYQQALGQGPQFIFQYYREEENGRGNFPPRFSGLQFPNYSSELNVNALELDDSALYLCASSFGQLNEKLFFGSGTQLSVL.

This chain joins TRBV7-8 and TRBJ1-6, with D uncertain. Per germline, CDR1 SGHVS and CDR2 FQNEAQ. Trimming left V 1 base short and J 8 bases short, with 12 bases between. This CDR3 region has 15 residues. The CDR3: CASSLGNGFYSPLHF. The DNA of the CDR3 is TGTGCCAGCAGCTTAGGCAACGGTTTCTATTCACCCCTCCACTTT. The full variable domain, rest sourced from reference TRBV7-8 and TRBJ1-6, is GAGVSQSPRYKVAKRGQDVALRCDPISGHVSLFWYQQALGQGPEFLTYFQNEAQLDKSGLPSDRFFAERPEGSVSTLKIQRTQQEDSAVYLCASSLGNGFYSPLHFGNGTRLTVT.

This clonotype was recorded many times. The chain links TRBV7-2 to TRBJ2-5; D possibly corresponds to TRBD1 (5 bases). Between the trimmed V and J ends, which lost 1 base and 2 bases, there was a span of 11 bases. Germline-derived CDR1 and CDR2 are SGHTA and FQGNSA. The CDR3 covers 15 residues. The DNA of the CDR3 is TGTGCCAGCAGCTTAGTGTATCAGGGACAAGAGACCCAGTACTTC. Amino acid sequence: CASSLVYQGQETQYF.

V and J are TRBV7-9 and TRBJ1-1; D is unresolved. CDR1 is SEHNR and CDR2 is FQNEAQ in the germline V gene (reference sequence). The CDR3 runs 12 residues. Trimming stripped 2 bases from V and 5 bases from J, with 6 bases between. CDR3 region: CASSLTPTEAFF. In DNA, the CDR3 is TGTGCCAGCAGCTTAACCCCGACTGAAGCTTTCTTT. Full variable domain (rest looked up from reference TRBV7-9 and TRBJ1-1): DTGVSQNPRHKITKRGQNVTFRCDPISEHNRLYWYRQTLGQGPEFLTYFQNEAQLEKSRLLSDRFSAERPKGSFSTLEIQRTEQGDSAMYLCASSLTPTEAFFGQGTRLTVV.

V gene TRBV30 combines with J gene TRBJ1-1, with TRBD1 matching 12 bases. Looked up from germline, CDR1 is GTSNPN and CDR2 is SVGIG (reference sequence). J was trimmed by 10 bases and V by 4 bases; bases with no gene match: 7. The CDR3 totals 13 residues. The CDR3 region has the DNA TGTGCCTGGATGCACCGGGACAGGGGGCGAGCTTTCTTT. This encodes CAWMHRDRGRAFF.

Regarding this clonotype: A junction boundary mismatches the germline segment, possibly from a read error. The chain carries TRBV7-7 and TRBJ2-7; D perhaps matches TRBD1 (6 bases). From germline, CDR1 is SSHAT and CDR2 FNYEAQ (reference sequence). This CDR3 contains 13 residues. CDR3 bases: TGTGCTAGCAGCTTAAGCAGGGGCCGCGAGCAGTACTTC. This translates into CASSLSRGREQYF.

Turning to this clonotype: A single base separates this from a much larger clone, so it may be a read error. The CDR3 spells CVSSLSEGAITGELFF. CDR3 DNA sequence: TGTGTCAGCAGCTTGAGTGAGGGAGCCATTACCGGGGAGCTGTTTTTT. V usage is TRBV7-9 and J usage is TRBJ2-2; tentative D call: TRBD2 (5 bases). This CDR3 spans 16 amino acids. The germline V gene encodes CDR1 SEHNR and CDR2 FQNEAQ (reference sequence).

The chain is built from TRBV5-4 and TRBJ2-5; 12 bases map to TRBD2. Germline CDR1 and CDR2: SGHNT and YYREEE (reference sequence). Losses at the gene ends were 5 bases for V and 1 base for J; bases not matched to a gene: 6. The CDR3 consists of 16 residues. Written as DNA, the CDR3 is TGTGCCAGCAGACTCCGACTAGCGGGAGCCCAAGAGACCCAGTACTTC. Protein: CASRLRLAGAQETQYF.

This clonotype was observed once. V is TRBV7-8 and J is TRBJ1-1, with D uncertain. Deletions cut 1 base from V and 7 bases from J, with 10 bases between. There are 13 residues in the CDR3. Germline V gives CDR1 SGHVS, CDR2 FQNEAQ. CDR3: CASSLVGLGEAFF. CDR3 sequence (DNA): TGTGCCAGCAGCTTAGTCGGGTTAGGTGAAGCTTTCTTT.

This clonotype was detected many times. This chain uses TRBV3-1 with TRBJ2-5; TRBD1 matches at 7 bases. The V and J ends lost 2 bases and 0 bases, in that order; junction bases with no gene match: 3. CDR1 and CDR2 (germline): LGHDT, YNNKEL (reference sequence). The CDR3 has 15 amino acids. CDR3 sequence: CASSQRDSYQETQYF. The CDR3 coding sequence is TGTGCCAGCAGCCAACGGGACAGCTACCAAGAGACCCAGTACTTC.

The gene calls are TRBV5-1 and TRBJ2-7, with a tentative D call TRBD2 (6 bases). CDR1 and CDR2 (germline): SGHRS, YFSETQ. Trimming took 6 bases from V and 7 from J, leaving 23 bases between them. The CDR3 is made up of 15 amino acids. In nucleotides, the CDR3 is TGCGCCAGCAAACGGGATCGGGAGAGCTACAATGAGCAGTACTTC. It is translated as CASKRDRESYNEQYF.

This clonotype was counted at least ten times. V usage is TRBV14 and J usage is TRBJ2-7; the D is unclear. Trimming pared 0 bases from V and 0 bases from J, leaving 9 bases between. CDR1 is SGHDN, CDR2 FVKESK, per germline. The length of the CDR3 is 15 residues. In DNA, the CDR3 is TGTGCCAGCAGCCAAGAGGCGCGACCCTCCTACGAGCAGTACTTC. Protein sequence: CASSQEARPSYEQYF. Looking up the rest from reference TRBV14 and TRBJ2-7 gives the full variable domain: EAGVTQFPSHSVIEKGQTVTLRCDPISGHDNLYWYRRVMGKEIKFLLHFVKESKQDESGMPNNRFLAERTGGTYSTLKVQPAELEDSGVYFCASSQEARPSYEQYFGPGTRLTVT.

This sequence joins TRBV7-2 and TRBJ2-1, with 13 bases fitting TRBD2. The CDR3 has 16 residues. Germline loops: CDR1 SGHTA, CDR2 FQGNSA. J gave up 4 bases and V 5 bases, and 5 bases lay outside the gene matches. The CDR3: CASSPGLAGNYNEQFF. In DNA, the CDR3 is TGTGCCAGCAGCCCGGGACTAGCGGGGAATTACAATGAGCAGTTCTTC.